This TCR beta chain originates from a study of blood T cell repertoires in COVID-19. Study-wide context: The United States, Italy and Spain were the sources of the acute and convalescent COVID-19 samples. Sample material is recorded as cDNA or gDNA derived from T cells, B-cell-depleted T cells, or PBMCs.

Enrolled during active infection, Seattle patients were then followed longitudinally. Study processing details: Reference gene primer amplification yielded estimated nucleated cell counts. Here immunoSEQ multiplex PCR was the method, and the copy in TCRdb shows in-frame clones only, minus some. V, J and clone size are those of that table, while D and trimming were read from the DNA. The sample includes about 250,000 clones, around 88% seen only once; the top ten take roughly 6%. V was cut by 0 bases and J by 4 bases, with 21 bases left in between. The CDR3 length is 18 residues. The V gene's germline CDR1 is MNHEY and CDR2 SMNVEV (reference sequence).

V is TRBV27 and J is TRBJ1-1, with D possibly matching TRBD1 (5 bases). This clonotype originated in a woman in her 30s with COVID-19, enrolled during active disease. Sequences were obtained from peripheral blood. The CDR3 coding sequence is TGTGCCAGCAGTTTATCCGAGATAAAGGGGATTTCGAGCACTGAAGCTTTCTTT. Amino acid sequence: CASSLSEIKGISSTEAFF.